A single sample is the source of the 17 T cell receptor beta chains below, sequenced in a study of human T cells and chemical hapten exposure. TCRdb analysed the RACE reads with MiXCR anew, one entry per CDR3 protein. Of about 380,000 distinct CDR3 sequences listed, approximately 4.4% were seen once; the top ten hold under 3%. Specified time point: patch test 1, 2 weeks after DPC sensitization. As for treatment: therapeutic diphenylcyclopropenone sensitization with weekly scalp DPC. Sequenced material: whole blood, taken in connection with sensitization to the hapten diphenylcyclopropenone (DPC). The source of these receptors is a woman in her forties or fifties with alopecia areata. Some clones in this sample may be carry-over from other donors' samples.

In this sample, this clonotype turned up many times. The chain joins TRBV28 to TRBJ2-7; 8 bases agree with TRBD1. The germline V gene encodes CDR1 MDHEN and CDR2 SYDVKM. V shed 5 bases and J 6 bases; nucleotides not matched to a gene: 3. There are 12 residues in the CDR3. The chain's CDR3 is CASSRDRREQYF. DNA of the CDR3: TGTGCCAGCAGTCGGGACAGGCGCGAGCAGTACTTC.

This clonotype was found many times. The gene calls are TRBV12-3 or TRBV12-4 and TRBJ2-2; D gene ambiguous. This CDR3 is built from 11 residues. The ends were cut back, 5 bases at V and 8 bases at J, with 6 bases in the middle. CDR3 sequence reads: CASSPRGELFF. CDR3 nucleotides: TGTGCCAGCAGTCCCCGAGGGGAGCTGTTTTTT.

The rearrangement joins TRBV7-2 to TRBJ2-5, with 12 bases matching TRBD2. The CDR3 spans 15 residues. J lost 2 bases, V lost 5 bases, and 3 bases had no gene match. CDR1 SGHTA and CDR2 FQGNSA come from the germline V gene. CDR3 DNA sequence: TGTGCCAGCAGCCCTAGCGGGAGGGGTCAAGAGACCCAGTACTTC. Protein: CASSPSGRGQETQYF.

This clonotype was observed a few times. The V gene is TRBV6-6, the J gene TRBJ2-7; the match to TRBD2 covers 8 bases. Germline V lookup: CDR1 MNHNY, CDR2 SVGAGI (reference sequence). The junction had 20 bases not matched to a gene; V was cut back by 6 bases and J by 4 bases. The CDR3 extends over 18 amino acids. The CDR3 DNA reads as TGTGCCAGCAGCAATAGCGGGGAACCGAGATCCAGGTCTTACGAGCAGTACTTC. This gives the protein CASSNSGEPRSRSYEQYF.

This clonotype came up a few times. This chain connects TRBV4-1 to TRBJ2-3; 14 nucleotides match TRBD2. Germline V gene sequence: CDR1 MGHRA, CDR2 YSYEKL. Trimming took 6 bases from V and 6 from J; bases not matched to a gene: 8. The CDR3 consists of 16 residues. DNA of the CDR3: TGCGCCAGCAGAAACCGACTAGCGGGGGGGCCGGATACGCAGTATTTT. Amino acid sequence: CASRNRLAGGPDTQYF.

This clonotype was recorded many times. V is TRBV28 and J is TRBJ1-1, with TRBD1 identical over 8 bases. V gave up 2 bases and J gave up 8 bases; unmatched junction bases: 4. Germline V gene sequence: CDR1 MDHEN, CDR2 SYDVKM. The CDR3 loop spans 13 amino acids. CDR3 region: CASSLGTGFEAFF. The CDR3 DNA reads TGTGCCAGCAGTTTAGGGACAGGCTTCGAAGCTTTCTTT.

CDR3 sequence reads: CASSLLANHEQFF. Here the CDR3 DNA reads TGTGCCAGCAGCTTGTTAGCTAACCATGAGCAGTTCTTC. This chain uses TRBV5-4 with TRBJ2-1; D is ambiguous. The CDR3 is 13 amino acids. V was trimmed by 1 base and J by 8 bases, leaving 10 bases between them. The germline CDR1 and CDR2 sequences are SGHNT and YYREEE (reference sequence). Based on the CDR3 plus reference TRBV5-4 and TRBJ2-1, the full variable domain is ETGVTQSPTHLIKTRGQQVTLRCSSQSGHNTVSWYQQALGQGPQFIFQYYREEENGRGNFPPRFSGLQFPNYSSELNVNALELDDSALYLCASSLLANHEQFFGPGTRLTVL.

This clonotype was counted ten times or more. The chain couples TRBV6-5 to TRBJ2-1, with D possibly being TRBD1 or TRBD2 (6 bases each). The CDR3 is made up of 13 amino acids. Trimming took off 6 bases at V and 10 bases at J, with 16 bases between the two ends. Germline lookup yields CDR1 MNHEY and CDR2 SVGAGI. The CDR3 protein is CASSSPGAGEQFF. The CDR3 bases are TGTGCCAGCAGCTCCCCGGGGGCTGGGGAGCAGTTCTTC.

Ten or more counts support this clonotype. The chain has TRBV7-3 and TRBJ2-7, with 8 bases matching TRBD1. CDR1 is SGHTA, CDR2 FQGTGA, per germline. V gave up 5 bases and J gave up 6 bases; unmatched junction bases: 12. The CDR3 is made up of 15 amino acids. CDR3 in amino acids: CASSRDYRGSLEQYF. In DNA, the CDR3 is TGTGCCAGCAGCCGGGATTACAGGGGGTCCCTCGAGCAGTACTTC.

There are many counts of this clonotype. The V and J genes are TRBV5-1 and TRBJ1-1; the match to TRBD1 covers 9 bases. CDR3 length equals 14 residues. Germline V gene data show CDR1 as SGHRS and CDR2 as YFSETQ. V lost 4 bases to trimming and J lost 3 bases; unmatched junction nucleotides: 4. As DNA, the CDR3 is TGCGCCAGCAGCGGGGACAGGGTAGACACTGAAGCTTTCTTT. As protein: CASSGDRVDTEAFF. Full variable domain (outside the CDR3, taken from reference TRBV5-1 and TRBJ1-1): KAGVTQTPRYLIKTRGQQVTLSCSPISGHRSVSWYQQTPGQGLQFLFEYFSETQRNKGNFPGRFSGRQFSNSRSEMNVSTLELGDSALYLCASSGDRVDTEAFFGQGTRLTVV.

This clonotype was found a few times. The rearrangement joins TRBV12-3 or TRBV12-4 to TRBJ2-5; 9 positions agree with TRBD2. V dropped 4 bases and J dropped 3; count of bases not matched to a gene: 15. The CDR3 loop spans 18 amino acids. The DNA for the CDR3 is TGTGCCAGCAGTTCCACGACCCGTAGCGGGAGAGCGGAAGAGACCCAGTACTTC. Translated: CASSSTTRSGRAEETQYF.

This clonotype was observed many times. V and J are TRBV3-1 and TRBJ1-1; TRBD1 is a possible D gene (5 bases). The CDR3 covers 16 residues. Germline CDR1 reads LGHDT; CDR2 reads YNNKEL (reference sequence). The V end lost 0 bases, the J end lost 1 base, and 12 bases lay between the germline ends. CDR3: CASSQDSGAGNTEAFF. The CDR3, as DNA: TGTGCCAGCAGCCAAGATAGTGGGGCTGGGAACACTGAAGCTTTCTTT.

This clonotype was counted a few times. V usage is TRBV20-1 and J usage is TRBJ2-5, with 11 bases that match TRBD2. The ends lost 5 bases at V and 2 bases at J; junction bases unmatched: 7. CDR1 is DFQATT and CDR2 is SNEGSKA in the germline V gene (reference sequence). The CDR3 length is 15 residues. The CDR3 nucleotides are TGCAGTGCTGACGGGACTAGCGGAAAACAAGAGACCCAGTACTTC. The encoded protein is CSADGTSGKQETQYF.

V gene TRBV20-1 combines with J gene TRBJ2-1; no definite D call. The CDR3 loop spans 11 amino acids. The ends were cut back, 5 bases at V and 8 bases at J, with 10 bases in the middle. The V gene's germline CDR1 is DFQATT and CDR2 SNEGSKA (reference sequence). This CDR3 is CSALVGYEQFF. CDR3 sequence (DNA): TGCAGTGCTCTAGTGGGGTATGAGCAGTTCTTC.

The table lists this clonotype with many counts. J is TRBJ1-2 and V is TRBV27; D gene unclear. Looked up from germline, CDR1 is MNHEY and CDR2 is SMNVEV (reference sequence). The V end was cut by 3 bases, the J end by 4 bases, with 9 bases between. The CDR3 is made up of 13 amino acids. The CDR3 sequence: CASSFGHSYGYTF. The CDR3 DNA is TGTGCCAGCAGTTTCGGTCACTCCTATGGCTACACCTTC.

The rearrangement links TRBV27 to TRBJ2-3, with 10 bases that match TRBD1. The germline CDR1 and CDR2 sequences are MNHEY and SMNVEV (reference sequence). V was clipped by 10 bases and J by 4 bases; unmatched bases: 11. This CDR3 comprises 15 residues. CDR3 protein: CAIRPGQGWADTQYF. For the CDR3, the DNA is TGTGCCATCCGCCCGGGACAGGGGTGGGCAGATACGCAGTATTTT.

CDR3 DNA: TGCAGTGCTCTCGTTCTACAGCTGAACACTGAAGCTTTCTTT. Translation: CSALVLQLNTEAFF. The chain uses TRBV20-1 and TRBJ1-1; D call uncertain. CDR3 length: 14 residues. Germline values: CDR1 DFQATT, CDR2 SNEGSKA (reference sequence). V was shortened by 5 bases and J by 0 bases, with 13 bases between the two germline ends.